A single sample is the source of the 19 T cell receptor beta chains below, sequenced in a study of blood T cells in healthy people across ages. Using a J-beta primer mix together with a sample-barcoded 5' primer, a second PCR was run for roughly 7 to 12 cycles. TCRdb reprocessed the 5' RACE reads via MiXCR and lists one record per CDR3 protein. The sample holds some 640,000 distinct CDR3 sequences, approximately 30% seen once. Input material: blood. These receptors were collected from an elderly woman in good health.

Comments on this clonotype: A much larger clone sits a single nucleotide away, making a read error possible. V usage is TRBV28 and J usage is TRBJ2-5; 9 positions match TRBD1. The end of the DNA is better explained by TRBJ2-7, so the J call may be wrong. The CDR3 consists of 18 residues. From germline, CDR1 is MDHEN and CDR2 SYDVKM. CDR3 sequence (DNA): TGTGCCAGCAGTTTAATCGGCGGCCTCGGGGACAGGGCCCACGAGCAGTACTTC. It specifies CASSLIGGLGDRAHEQYF.

The V gene is TRBV20-1, the J gene TRBJ2-1; a possible D gene is TRBD1 (6 bases). The CDR3 extends over 12 amino acids. The V end was cut by 3 bases, the J end by 11 bases, with 14 bases between. Germline lookup yields CDR1 DFQATT and CDR2 SNEGSKA (reference sequence). The CDR3 bases are TGCAGTGCTAGGCGCCAGGGGAATAAGCAGTTCTTC. This translates into CSARRQGNKQFF.

Comments on this clonotype: A single base separates this from a much larger clone, so it may be a read error. The chain carries TRBV7-2 and TRBJ1-5; the D is unclear. V was pared by 4 bases and J by 4 bases, with 14 bases between. Germline V gene sequence: CDR1 SGHTA, CDR2 FQGNSA. There are 15 residues in the CDR3. The CDR3: CASSWEGRVNQPQHF. CDR3 DNA sequence: TGTGCCAGCAGCTGGGAAGGACGGGTTAATCAGCCCCAGCATTTT.

Of note for this clonotype: This could be a read error, since a much larger clone is one nucleotide away. V gene TRBV6-2 or TRBV6-3 combines with J gene TRBJ2-7, with 11 bases that match TRBD1. Germline lookup yields CDR1 MNHEY and CDR2 SVGEGT. There are 14 residues in the CDR3. Unmatched junction bases numbered 9, after V lost 7 bases and J lost 7 bases. CDR3 in amino acids: CASIDGQGASEQYF. The DNA for the CDR3 is TGTGCCAGCATTGACGGACAGGGGGCGTCTGAGCAGTACTTC.

The chain uses TRBV27 and TRBJ2-1, with D hard to call. The CDR3 consists of 11 residues. V gave up 11 bases and J gave up 5 bases, with 10 bases separating them. CDR1 is MNHEY, CDR2 SMNVEV, per germline (reference sequence). The CDR3 region has the DNA TGTGCCTCGGTACAAAACAATGAGCAGTTCTTC. Translating it yields CASVQNNEQFF.

In this sample, this clonotype turned up a few times. A much bigger clone sits one base away, suggesting this may be a read error. The chain carries TRBV5-1 and TRBJ2-6, with 8 nucleotides matching TRBD1. CDR3 length: 17 amino acids. Germline V gene lookup returns CDR1 SGHRS and CDR2 YFSETQ. In DNA form, the CDR3 reads TGCGCCAGCAGCTCGGGGACAGGTTCGGCTGGGGCCAACGTCCGGACTTTC. Its protein is CASSSGTGSAGANVRTF.

This clonotype turned up a few times. The chain has TRBV9 and TRBJ2-7; 7 bases agree with TRBD2. The germline V gene encodes CDR1 SGDLS and CDR2 YYNGEE. The V segment lost 0 bases and the J segment 2 bases; nucleotides outside the gene matches: 2. The CDR3 runs to 14 residues. CDR3 coding DNA: TGTGCCAGCAGCGTAGGACGGGGGGCCTACGAGCAGTACTTC. Its protein is CASSVGRGAYEQYF.

With respect to this clonotype: A single base separates this from a much larger clone, so it may be a read error. The CDR3 reads CSACPSGFNEQYF. CDR3 nucleotide sequence: TGCAGTGCCTGCCCTAGCGGATTCAATGAGCAGTACTTC. The chain is built from TRBV20-1 and TRBJ2-1, with 7 bases identical to TRBD2. The DNA end lines up better with TRBJ2-7; the J call may be wrong. In germline, CDR1 is DFQATT, CDR2 SNEGSKA (reference sequence). The CDR3 is made up of 13 amino acids.

A note on this clonotype: This could be a read error, since a much larger clone is one nucleotide away. The V and J genes are TRBV29-1 and TRBJ2-7; either TRBD1 or TRBD2 may supply D (5 bases each). This CDR3 has 15 amino acids. CDR1 SQVTM and CDR2 ANQGSEA come from the germline V gene. In DNA, the CDR3 is TGCAGCGTTGCATCCCGGGGCCCCATCTCCTACGAGCGGTACTTC. Protein sequence: CSVASRGPISYERYF.

The V and J genes are TRBV11-3 and TRBJ1-1; no definite D call. V was shortened by 6 bases and J by 5 bases, with 13 bases between the two germline ends. Germline lookup yields CDR1 SGHNT and CDR2 YENEEA. This CDR3 is 13 amino acids long. In DNA form, the CDR3 reads TGTGCCAGCAGATTATCCCTGGCAACTGAAGCTTTCTTT. This encodes CASRLSLATEAFF.

This clonotype was observed once. A much larger clone lies a single base off, so this may be a read error. The chain recombines TRBV11-1 with TRBJ2-1; tentatively, D is TRBD2 (5 bases). V was pared by 1 base and J by 6 bases, with 13 bases between. The germline V gene encodes CDR1 SGHAT and CDR2 FQDESV (reference sequence). CDR3 length: 15 amino acids. The DNA of the CDR3 is TGTGCCAGCAGCTTAGGTAAGGAGGCCGGCAATGAGCAGTTCTTC. Translated: CASSLGKEAGNEQFF.

This clonotype has a count of ten or more. The rearrangement joins TRBV3-1 to TRBJ2-4, with TRBD2 matching 10 bases. V lost 4 bases to trimming and J lost 1 base; unmatched junction nucleotides: 10. The CDR3 extends over 18 amino acids. Germline V gene lookup returns CDR1 LGHDT and CDR2 YNNKEL (reference sequence). The CDR3 spells CASSPLASGGAAKNIQYF. CDR3 nucleotide sequence: TGTGCCAGCAGCCCGCTGGCCAGCGGGGGGGCTGCCAAAAACATTCAGTACTTC.

This clonotype came up a few times. A much larger clone is a single base away; this may be a read error. This sequence joins TRBV7-2 and TRBJ2-5; 7 bases line up with TRBD1. V lost 5 bases, J lost 11 bases, and 8 bases stayed unmatched. Germline V gives CDR1 SGHTA, CDR2 FQGNSA. The CDR3 extends over 12 amino acids. The CDR3 nucleotides are TGTGCCAGCAGCAACAGGGGCAATGAGCAGTACTTC. This encodes CASSNRGNEQYF.

The chain uses TRBV28 and TRBJ1-5, with D possibly being TRBD1 (6 bases). This CDR3 comprises 15 residues. Deletions cut 7 bases from V and 2 bases from J, with 15 bases between. Germline assignment: CDR1 MDHEN and CDR2 SYDVKM. The CDR3 here is CASTPTGSGNQPQHF. In DNA form, the CDR3 reads TGTGCCAGCACTCCAACAGGGTCTGGCAATCAGCCCCAGCATTTT.

On this clonotype itself: This clone may be a read error of a much larger clone one base away. The CDR3 coding sequence is TGCAGTGCCACTACTGGCTTCTCTACCTACGAGCAGTACTTC. As protein: CSATTGFSTYEQYF. The genes are TRBV20-1 and TRBJ2-4, with unresolved D. The DNA end is more similar to TRBJ2-7, so the J call may be wrong. The CDR3 is 14 residues long. CDR1 is DFQATT, CDR2 SNEGSKA, per germline (reference sequence).

The chain has TRBV28 and TRBJ1-1; D gene ambiguous. CDR3 length: 14 residues. Germline V CDR1 and CDR2: MDHEN, SYDVKM. Trimming took off 6 bases at V and 0 bases at J, with 11 bases between the two ends. The CDR3 DNA reads as TGTGCCAGCAGCCTCACCAGGTTGAACACTGAAGCTTTCTTT. It yields the protein CASSLTRLNTEAFF.

Only a few counts were recorded for this clonotype. The chain recombines TRBV7-2 with TRBJ1-2; the D gene is possibly TRBD1 (5 bases). Trimming cost V 4 bases and J 6 bases, with 15 bases left between them. Germline V gene lookup returns CDR1 SGHTA and CDR2 FQGNSA. The CDR3 covers 14 residues. CDR3: CASSSPGGRNGYTF. The CDR3 DNA follows: TGTGCCAGCAGCTCCCCGGGGGGTAGAAATGGCTACACCTTC.

This CDR3 is CASSQDGRGRDTQYF. For the CDR3, the DNA is TGTGCCAGCAGCCAAGACGGCAGGGGGCGGGATACGCAGTATTTT. This chain connects TRBV3-1 to TRBJ2-3, with 8 bases matching TRBD1. V was clipped by 0 bases and J by 6 bases; unmatched bases: 5. Germline lookup yields CDR1 LGHDT and CDR2 YNNKEL (reference sequence). There are 15 residues in the CDR3.

This clonotype has only a few counts. The V call is TRBV16, the J call TRBJ1-4; possible D gene TRBD1, 6 bases. The CDR3 is made up of 14 amino acids. CDR1 KGHSY and CDR2 FQNENV come from the germline V gene. Trimming stripped 2 bases from V and 7 bases from J, with 11 bases between. CDR3 residues: CASSQLGGGEKLFF. The CDR3 nucleotides read TGTGCCAGCAGCCAACTAGGGGGTGGTGAAAAACTGTTTTTT.